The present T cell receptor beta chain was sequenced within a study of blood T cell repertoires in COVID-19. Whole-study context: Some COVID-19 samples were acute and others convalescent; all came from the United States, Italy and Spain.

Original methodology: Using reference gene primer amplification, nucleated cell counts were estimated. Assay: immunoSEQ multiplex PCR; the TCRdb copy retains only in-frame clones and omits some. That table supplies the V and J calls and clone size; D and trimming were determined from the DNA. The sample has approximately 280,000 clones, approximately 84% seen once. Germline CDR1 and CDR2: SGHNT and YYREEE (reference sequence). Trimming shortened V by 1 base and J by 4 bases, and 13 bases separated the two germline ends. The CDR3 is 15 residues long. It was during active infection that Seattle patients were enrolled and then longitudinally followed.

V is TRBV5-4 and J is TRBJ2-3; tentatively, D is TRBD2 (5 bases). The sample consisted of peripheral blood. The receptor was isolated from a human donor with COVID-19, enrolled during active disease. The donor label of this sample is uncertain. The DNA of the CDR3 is TGTGCCAGCAGCTTGATTGGCACCGGGGCAGATACGCAGTATTTT. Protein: CASSLIGTGADTQYF.